The 11 T cell receptor beta chains below all came from one sample that was sequenced in a study of beta chain features in type 1 diabetes. General study findings and limits: All four CD4+ subsets from Type 1 diabetes patients carried moderately but significantly shorter TCRB CDR3s.

The study reverse transcribed the entire isolated RNA, so it sequenced expressed TCRB transcripts. TCRdb's table, derived via immunoSEQ multiplex PCR, lists solely in-frame clones and lacks some. The table records roughly 50,000 clones, about 40% of them present only once. Their antigen targets remain unknown. Sequenced: Tregs from blood. Source of these receptors: a man aged 25-45 years with type 1 diabetes.

This chain joins TRBV6-1 and TRBJ2-1; 7 nucleotides match TRBD2. The CDR3 has 18 amino acids. Germline V gene sequence: CDR1 MNHNS, CDR2 SASEGT. Trimming at V came to 4 bases and at J to 1 base, leaving 13 bases not matched to a gene. The CDR3 protein is CASSAPRGGSLSYNEQFF. The CDR3 DNA sequence: TGTGCCAGCAGTGCCCCTAGGGGCGGGAGTCTTTCCTACAATGAGCAGTTCTTC.

This chain joins TRBV18 and TRBJ2-1, with 7 bases aligning to TRBD2. CDR3 length: 13 residues. J was trimmed by 7 bases and V by 7 bases; bases with no gene match: 7. Per the germline V gene, CDR1 is KGHSH and CDR2 is LQKENI. CDR3 nucleotides: TGTGCCAGCTGGGGCGGGAGTAGAAATGAGCAGTTCTTC. Protein: CASWGGSRNEQFF.

The chain uses TRBV10-3 and TRBJ2-5; D gene uncertain. This CDR3 spans 14 amino acids. Germline values: CDR1 ENHRY, CDR2 SYGVKD. V was clipped by 0 bases and J by 2 bases, with 7 bases between them. For the CDR3, the DNA is TGTGCCATCAGTGAGTCTACAAGTCAAGAGACCCAGTACTTC. This codes for CAISESTSQETQYF.

This clone has only a few counts. V gene TRBV28 combines with J gene TRBJ2-2; a possible D gene is TRBD1 (5 bases). Germline V gene data show CDR1 as MDHEN and CDR2 as SYDVKM. There are 14 residues in the CDR3. V lost 6 bases, J lost 3 bases, and 11 bases lay in between. The CDR3 protein is CASRTDFYTGELFF. The CDR3 region has the DNA TGTGCCAGCAGGACAGATTTCTACACCGGGGAGCTGTTTTTT.

This clone was counted a few times. The chain is built from TRBV28 and TRBJ1-2; no clear D gene. The CDR3 has 14 residues. Deletions cut 3 bases from V and 2 bases from J, with 10 bases between. Germline V lookup: CDR1 MDHEN, CDR2 SYDVKM. This CDR3 reads CASSFGNSNYGYTF. In DNA, the CDR3 is TGTGCCAGCAGTTTTGGCAATTCCAACTATGGCTACACCTTC.

In its sample, this clone was seen a few times. The chain carries TRBV13 and TRBJ1-1; TRBD1 might be the D (6 bases). Deletions cut 1 base from V and 0 bases from J, with 9 bases between. The CDR3 has 15 amino acids. The germline V gene has CDR1 PRHDT and CDR2 FYEKMQ (reference sequence). The CDR3, as DNA: TGTGCCAGCAGCTTAGTCAGGGGAATGAACACTGAAGCTTTCTTT. It codes for CASSLVRGMNTEAFF.

In its sample, this clone was seen a few times. This rearrangement joins TRBV7-9 to TRBJ2-1; TRBD2 might be the D (6 bases). CDR3 length: 12 amino acids. Trimming left V 5 bases short and J 8 bases short, with 10 bases between. CDR1 is SEHNR and CDR2 is FQNEAQ in the germline V gene (reference sequence). The CDR3 loop is CASSLEGYEQFF. The CDR3, as DNA: TGTGCCAGCAGCCTGGAGGGTTATGAGCAGTTCTTC.

Worth noting for this clone: Within the sample, other DNA sequences also encode this same CDR3. The rearrangement links TRBV28 to TRBJ2-7, with D possibly TRBD1 on 6 matching bases. The CDR3 sequence is 14 residues long. The germline V and J ends were trimmed by 4 bases and 2 bases, with 12 bases remaining between them. Germline V gene lookup returns CDR1 MDHEN and CDR2 SYDVKM. Here the CDR3 DNA reads TGTGCCAGCAGTTCCCCGACAGGCACCTACGAGCAGTACTTC. Its protein product is CASSSPTGTYEQYF.

The chain has TRBV7-3 and TRBJ2-2; D is possibly TRBD2 (6 bases). The germline V gene has CDR1 SGHTA and CDR2 FQGTGA. The V end was cut by 7 bases, the J end by 5 bases, with 11 bases between. The CDR3 runs 13 residues. The CDR3 DNA follows: TGTGCCAGCAAGGCGGGGCCGACCGGGGAGCTGTTTTTT. Encoded protein: CASKAGPTGELFF.

V gene TRBV29-1 combines with J gene TRBJ2-5; the match to TRBD2 covers 12 bases. V was clipped by 7 bases and J by 5 bases; unmatched bases: 14. The CDR3 runs to 16 residues. The germline CDR1 and CDR2 sequences are SQVTM and ANQGSEA. In DNA form, the CDR3 reads TGCAGCGGCAAGAGGACTAGCGGGACCCGTGCTGAGACCCAGTACTTC. Protein sequence: CSGKRTSGTRAETQYF.

This clone was counted a single time. This chain joins TRBV2 and TRBJ1-3; 12 positions agree with TRBD1. Unmatched junction bases numbered 3, after V lost 5 bases and J lost 4 bases. Per germline, CDR1 SNHLY and CDR2 FYNNEI. CDR3 length: 15 amino acids. The CDR3 region is CASSRDRGPGNTIYF. The CDR3 DNA reads TGTGCCAGCAGTCGGGACAGGGGGCCAGGAAACACCATATATTTT. The full variable domain, with the rest looked up from reference TRBV2 and TRBJ1-3, is EPEVTQTPSHQVTQMGQEVILRCVPISNHLYFYWYRQILGQKVEFLVSFYNNEISEKSEIFDDQFSVERPDGSNFTLKIRSTKLEDSAMYFCASSRDRGPGNTIYFGEGSWLTVV.